This note documents a single T cell receptor beta chain sequence. The sample belongs to a study of blood T cell repertoires in COVID-19. The authors' processing: Quantification of nucleated cells was approximated via reference gene primer amplification. Profiled with immunoSEQ multiplex PCR; TCRdb holds only in-frame clones, not every one. The D gene and trimming were derived from the DNA, and the V and J assignments and clone size from that table. This sample has 30,000 to 35,000 clones; over 90% occur once, and the top ten carry roughly 5%. With 4 bases clipped from V and 4 bases from J, the junction kept 7 bases outside the gene matches. The germline V gene encodes CDR1 SEHNR and CDR2 FQNEAQ (reference sequence). The CDR3 sequence is 15 residues long.

The sequence derives from a human donor in a cohort sampled during active COVID-19. The chain has TRBV7-9 and TRBJ2-3; 8 bases line up with TRBD2. Sequenced sample: peripheral blood. The DNA for the CDR3 is TGTGCCAGCAGCTCCCGGGGGGGAAAGGCAGATACGCAGTATTTT. It encodes CASSSRGGKADTQYF. The variable domain in full, with the rest retrieved from reference TRBV7-9 and TRBJ2-3, is DTGVSQNPRHKITKRGQNVTFRCDPISEHNRLYWYRQTLGQGPEFLTYFQNEAQLEKSRLLSDRFSAERPKGSFSTLEIQRTEQGDSAMYLCASSSRGGKADTQYFGPGTRLTVL.